The source of this T cell receptor beta chain is a study of blood T cell repertoires in COVID-19. CDR1 is LNHDA, CDR2 SQIVND, per germline (reference sequence). J was trimmed by 4 bases and V by 6 bases; bases with no gene match: 10. The CDR3 runs 18 residues. Repertoires were generated with immunoSEQ multiplex PCR, while TCRdb's copy carries only in-frame clones and drops some. The data contain around 150,000 clones, around 84% of them singletons. Sequences were obtained from peripheral blood. The clonotype was recovered from a woman in her sixties with COVID-19, enrolled during active disease. The chain couples TRBV19 to TRBJ2-1; 15 bases line up with TRBD2. CDR3 sequence (DNA): TGTGCCAGTAGGGTATTGGGCGGGACTAGCGGGAGGTACAATGAGCAGTTCTTC. Translated, it gives CASRVLGGTSGRYNEQFF.